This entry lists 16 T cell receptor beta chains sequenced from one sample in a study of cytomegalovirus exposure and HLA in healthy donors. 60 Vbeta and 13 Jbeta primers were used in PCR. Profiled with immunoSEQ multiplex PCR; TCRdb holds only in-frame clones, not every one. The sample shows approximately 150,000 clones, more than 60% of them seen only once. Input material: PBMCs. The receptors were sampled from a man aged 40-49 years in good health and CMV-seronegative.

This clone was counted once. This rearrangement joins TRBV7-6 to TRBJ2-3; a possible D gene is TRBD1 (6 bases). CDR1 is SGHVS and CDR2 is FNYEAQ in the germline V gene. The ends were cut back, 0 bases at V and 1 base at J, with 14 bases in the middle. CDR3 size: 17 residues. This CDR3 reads CASSLAGQGIGTDTQYF. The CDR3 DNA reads TGTGCCAGCAGCTTAGCGGGCCAGGGGATTGGCACAGATACGCAGTATTTT.

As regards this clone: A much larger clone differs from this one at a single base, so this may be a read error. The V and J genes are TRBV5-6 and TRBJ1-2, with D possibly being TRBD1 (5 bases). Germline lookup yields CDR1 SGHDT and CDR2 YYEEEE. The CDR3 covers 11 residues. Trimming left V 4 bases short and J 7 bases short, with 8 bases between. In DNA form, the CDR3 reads TGTGCCAGCAGCCAGGGAGGTGGCTACACCTTC. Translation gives CASSQGGGYTF.

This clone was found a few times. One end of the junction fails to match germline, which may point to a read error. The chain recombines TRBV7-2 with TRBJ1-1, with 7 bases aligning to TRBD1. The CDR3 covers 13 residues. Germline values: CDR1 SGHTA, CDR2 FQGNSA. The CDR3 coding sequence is TGTGCCTGCAGCCTACAGGGGATAAGTGAAGCTTTCTTT. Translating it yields CACSLQGISEAFF.

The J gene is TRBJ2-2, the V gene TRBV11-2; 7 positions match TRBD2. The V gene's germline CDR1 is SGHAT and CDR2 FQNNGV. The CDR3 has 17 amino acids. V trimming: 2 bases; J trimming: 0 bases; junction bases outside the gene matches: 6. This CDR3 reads CASSLRGAGSNTGELFF. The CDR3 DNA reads TGTGCCAGCAGCTTAAGAGGAGCGGGGTCGAACACCGGGGAGCTGTTTTTT.

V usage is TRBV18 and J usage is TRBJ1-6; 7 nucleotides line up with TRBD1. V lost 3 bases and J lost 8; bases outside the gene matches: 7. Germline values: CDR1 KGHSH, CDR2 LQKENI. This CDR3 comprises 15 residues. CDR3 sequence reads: CASSPLQGVDSPLHF. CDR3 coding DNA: TGTGCCAGCTCACCTCTTCAGGGGGTGGATTCACCCCTCCACTTT.

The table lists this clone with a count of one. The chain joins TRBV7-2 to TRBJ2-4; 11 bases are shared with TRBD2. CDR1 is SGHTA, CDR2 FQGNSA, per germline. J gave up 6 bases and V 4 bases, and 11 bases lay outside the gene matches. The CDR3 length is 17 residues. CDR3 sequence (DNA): TGTGCCAGCAGCTCGCTTAGCGGGGGGGCACACCGAAACATTCAGTACTTC. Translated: CASSSLSGGAHRNIQYF.

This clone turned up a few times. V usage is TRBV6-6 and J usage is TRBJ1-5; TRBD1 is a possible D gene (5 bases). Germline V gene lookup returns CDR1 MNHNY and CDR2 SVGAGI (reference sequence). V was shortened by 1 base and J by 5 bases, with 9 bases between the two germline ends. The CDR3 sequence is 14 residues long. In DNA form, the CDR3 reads TGTGCCAGCAGTTACTTGCAGGGCGATCAGCCCCAGCATTTT. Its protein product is CASSYLQGDQPQHF.

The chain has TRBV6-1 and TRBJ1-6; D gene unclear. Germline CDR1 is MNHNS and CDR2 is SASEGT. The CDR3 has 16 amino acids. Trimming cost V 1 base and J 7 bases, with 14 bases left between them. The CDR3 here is CASSEVRVSGNSPLHF. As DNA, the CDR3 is TGTGCCAGCAGTGAAGTGAGGGTATCTGGGAATTCACCCCTCCACTTT.

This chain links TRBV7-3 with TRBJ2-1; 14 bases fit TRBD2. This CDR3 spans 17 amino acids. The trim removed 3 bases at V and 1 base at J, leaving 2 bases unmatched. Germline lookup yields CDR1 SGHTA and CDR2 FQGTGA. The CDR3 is CASSLTSGGASYNEQFF. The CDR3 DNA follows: TGTGCCAGCAGCTTGACTAGCGGGGGGGCTTCCTACAATGAGCAGTTCTTC.

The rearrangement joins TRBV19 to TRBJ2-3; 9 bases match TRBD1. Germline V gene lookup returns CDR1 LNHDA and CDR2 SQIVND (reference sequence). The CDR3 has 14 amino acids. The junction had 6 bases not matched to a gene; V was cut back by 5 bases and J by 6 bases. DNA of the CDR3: TGTGCCAGTAGTGCGGACAGGGGACGTGATACGCAGTATTTT. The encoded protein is CASSADRGRDTQYF.

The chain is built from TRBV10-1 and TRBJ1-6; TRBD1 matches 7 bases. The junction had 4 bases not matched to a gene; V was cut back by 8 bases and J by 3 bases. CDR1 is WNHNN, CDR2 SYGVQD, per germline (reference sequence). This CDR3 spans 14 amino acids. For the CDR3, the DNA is TGCGCCAGCCCCCGGGACAGCTATAATTCACCCCTCCACTTT. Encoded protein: CASPRDSYNSPLHF.

The CDR3 bases are TGCGCCAGCAGCTACACCGGGACAGGGAATGAAAAACTGTTTTTT. This codes for CASSYTGTGNEKLFF. This chain joins TRBV5-1 and TRBJ1-4, with TRBD1 matching 9 bases. Trimming took 3 bases from V and 5 from J; bases not matched to a gene: 5. The CDR3 sequence is 15 residues long. Germline V gives CDR1 SGHRS, CDR2 YFSETQ.

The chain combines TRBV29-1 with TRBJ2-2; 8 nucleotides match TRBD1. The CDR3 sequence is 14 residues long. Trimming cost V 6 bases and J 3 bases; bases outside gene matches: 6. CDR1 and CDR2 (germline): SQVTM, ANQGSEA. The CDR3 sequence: CSVDQGADTGELFF. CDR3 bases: TGCAGCGTGGACCAGGGGGCCGACACCGGGGAGCTGTTTTTT.

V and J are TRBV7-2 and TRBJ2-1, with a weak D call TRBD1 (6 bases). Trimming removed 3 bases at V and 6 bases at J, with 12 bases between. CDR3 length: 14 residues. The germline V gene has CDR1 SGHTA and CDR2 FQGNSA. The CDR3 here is CASSFTTGLNEQFF. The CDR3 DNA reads TGTGCCAGCAGCTTCACTACAGGGCTCAATGAGCAGTTCTTC.

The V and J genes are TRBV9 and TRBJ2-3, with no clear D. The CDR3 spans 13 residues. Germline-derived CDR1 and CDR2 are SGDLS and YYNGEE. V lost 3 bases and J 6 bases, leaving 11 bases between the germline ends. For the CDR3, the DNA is TGTGCCAGCAGCGAACGCCCCGGGGATACGCAGTATTTT. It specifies CASSERPGDTQYF.

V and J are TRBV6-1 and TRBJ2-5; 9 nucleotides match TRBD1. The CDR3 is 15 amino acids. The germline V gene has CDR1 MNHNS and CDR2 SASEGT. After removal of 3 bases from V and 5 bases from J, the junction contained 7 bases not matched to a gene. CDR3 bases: TGTGCCAGCAGTGAGACAGGGGGTTTTAGGGAGACCCAGTACTTC. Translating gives CASSETGGFRETQYF.